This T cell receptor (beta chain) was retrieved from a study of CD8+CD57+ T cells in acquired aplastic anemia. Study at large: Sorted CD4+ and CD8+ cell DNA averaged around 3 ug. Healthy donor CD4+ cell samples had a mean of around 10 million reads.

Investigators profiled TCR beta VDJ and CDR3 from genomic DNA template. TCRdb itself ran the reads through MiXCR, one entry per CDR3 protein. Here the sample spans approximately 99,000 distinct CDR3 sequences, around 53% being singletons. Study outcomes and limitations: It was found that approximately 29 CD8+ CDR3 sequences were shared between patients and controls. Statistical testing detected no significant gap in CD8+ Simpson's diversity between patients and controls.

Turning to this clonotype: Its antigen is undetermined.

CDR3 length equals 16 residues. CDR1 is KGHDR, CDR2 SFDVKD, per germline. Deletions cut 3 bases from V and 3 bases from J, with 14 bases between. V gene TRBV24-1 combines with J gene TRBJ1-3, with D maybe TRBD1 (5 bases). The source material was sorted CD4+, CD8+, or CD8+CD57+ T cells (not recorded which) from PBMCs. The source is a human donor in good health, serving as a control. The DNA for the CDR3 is TGTGCCACCAGTGATACGGACATAACGGGTGGAAACACCATATATTTT. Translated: CATSDTDITGGNTIYF.